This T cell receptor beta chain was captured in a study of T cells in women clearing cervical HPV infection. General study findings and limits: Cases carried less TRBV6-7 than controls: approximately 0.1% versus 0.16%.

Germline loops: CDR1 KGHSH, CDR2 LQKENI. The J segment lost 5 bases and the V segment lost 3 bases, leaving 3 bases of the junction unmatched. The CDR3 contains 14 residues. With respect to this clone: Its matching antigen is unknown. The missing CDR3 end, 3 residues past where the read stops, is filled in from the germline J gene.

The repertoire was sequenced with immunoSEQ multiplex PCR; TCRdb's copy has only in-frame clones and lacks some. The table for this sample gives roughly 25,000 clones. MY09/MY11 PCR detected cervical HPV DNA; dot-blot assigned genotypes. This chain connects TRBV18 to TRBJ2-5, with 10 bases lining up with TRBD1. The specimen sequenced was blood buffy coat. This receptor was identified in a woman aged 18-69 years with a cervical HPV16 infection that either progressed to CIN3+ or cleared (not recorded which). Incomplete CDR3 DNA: TGTGCCAGCTCACCCGGGACAGGGGTCGAGACC. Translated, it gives CASSPGTGVET. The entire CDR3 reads CASSPGTGVETQYF.